What follows are 20 T cell receptor beta chains derived from one specimen sequenced in a study of response to subunit inactivated influenza vaccine. In TCRdb, the RT-PCR reads were re-called with MiXCR into one record per CDR3 protein. The sample includes roughly 670,000 distinct CDR3 sequences, 11% to 15% of them seen just once. The sample here was PBMCs from blood, taken 14 to 15 days before vaccination. Every receptor here comes from a man over 45 who received an inactivated influenza vaccine.

The sample holds a few counts of this clonotype. This chain connects TRBV4-2 to TRBJ1-2; possibly TRBD1 for D (5 bases). The V end was cut by 0 bases, the J end by 7 bases, with 9 bases between. The CDR3 spans 13 residues. Germline V CDR1 and CDR2: LGHNA, YNFKEQ. The CDR3 DNA sequence: TGTGCCAGCAGCCAAGATCAGGGCTTTGGCTACACCTTC. Amino acids: CASSQDQGFGYTF.

In its sample, this clonotype was seen many times. This chain links TRBV7-2 with TRBJ2-1; D may be TRBD1 or TRBD2 (5 bases each). Germline CDR1 and CDR2: SGHTA and FQGNSA. Trimming cost V 2 bases and J 0 bases, with 8 bases left between them. There are 15 residues in the CDR3. The CDR3 loop is CASSLKGSSYNEQFF. In DNA form, the CDR3 reads TGTGCCAGCAGCTTAAAGGGGAGCTCCTACAATGAGCAGTTCTTC.

This clonotype was observed many times. The chain links TRBV20-1 to TRBJ2-3, with D maybe TRBD2 (5 bases). Trimming removed 6 bases from V and 6 bases from J, with 13 bases in between. Germline assignment: CDR1 DFQATT and CDR2 SNEGSKA (reference sequence). CDR3 length: 12 residues. CDR3 loop: CSAPPAGDTQYF. CDR3 DNA sequence: TGCAGTGCCCCCCCTGCGGGCGATACGCAGTATTTT.

This clonotype has at least ten counts. V is TRBV7-2 and J is TRBJ2-7; D gene unclear. Germline V gene data show CDR1 as SGHTA and CDR2 as FQGNSA. CDR3 length: 13 amino acids. V was trimmed by 6 bases and J by 2 bases, leaving 11 bases between them. The CDR3 DNA is TGTGCCAGCAGTTTAAGTCGAACCTACGAGCAGTACTTC. Amino acids: CASSLSRTYEQYF.

This clonotype showed up just a few times. The DNA for the CDR3 is TGTGCCAGCAGCCCACGAATAGGGGGGTTATACAATGAGCAGTTCTTC. Translated: CASSPRIGGLYNEQFF. V gene TRBV3-1 combines with J gene TRBJ2-1, with D possibly called TRBD1 or TRBD2 (6 bases each). Germline CDR1 is LGHDT and CDR2 is YNNKEL (reference sequence). The CDR3 covers 16 residues. V was clipped by 4 bases and J by 4 bases, with 17 bases between them.

There are a few counts of this clonotype. The chain recombines TRBV14 with TRBJ1-1; D not certain. Germline V gives CDR1 SGHDN, CDR2 FVKESK. The CDR3 spans 15 residues. The V end lost 6 bases, the J end lost 5 bases, and 19 bases lay between the germline ends. The CDR3 DNA follows: TGTGCCAGCAGTCAGACGAGGGCATTGAGAACTGAAGCTTTCTTT. Protein: CASSQTRALRTEAFF.

This clonotype was observed a few times. The chain uses TRBV6-2 or TRBV6-3 and TRBJ2-2; 10 bases map to TRBD1. V gave up 2 bases and J gave up 7 bases; unmatched junction bases: 10. The CDR3 runs to 17 residues. The germline V gene encodes CDR1 MNHEY and CDR2 SVGEGT. This CDR3 is CASSYPLGDRGHGELFF. The CDR3, as DNA: TGTGCCAGCAGTTACCCGCTTGGGGACAGGGGCCACGGGGAGCTGTTTTTT.

This clonotype was seen more than once but under ten times. The J gene is TRBJ1-4, the V gene TRBV5-6, with D possibly TRBD1 on 5 matching bases. Trimming cost V 3 bases and J 8 bases, with 17 bases left between them. CDR1 and CDR2 from the germline V gene are SGHDT and YYEEEE. The CDR3 is made up of 15 amino acids. For the CDR3, the DNA is TGTGCCAGCAGCTCACCCGGGGCAGCGAAAGAAAAACTGTTTTTT. Protein sequence: CASSSPGAAKEKLFF.

This clonotype showed up just a few times. The V gene is TRBV7-6, the J gene TRBJ2-5; 8 bases fit TRBD2. From germline, CDR1 is SGHVS and CDR2 FNYEAQ. Germline trimming cut 1 base from V and 4 bases from J; bases unmatched to any gene: 8. The CDR3 length is 16 residues. CDR3 bases: TGTGCCAGCAGCTTAGTGGGACGGGGGGGCACAGAGACCCAGTACTTC. As protein: CASSLVGRGGTETQYF.

This clonotype was recorded many times. The gene calls are TRBV29-1 and TRBJ2-1, with TRBD1 identical over 7 bases. The CDR3 has 13 amino acids. V shed 6 bases, J shed 9 bases, and the junction held 11 bases outside the gene matches. CDR1 is SQVTM, CDR2 ANQGSEA, per germline. This CDR3 is CSVRTTGNFEQFF. CDR3 nucleotides: TGCAGCGTACGCACGACAGGGAACTTTGAGCAGTTCTTC.

This clonotype showed up just a few times. The chain recombines TRBV7-9 with TRBJ2-5; D uncertain. V lost 2 bases, J lost 1 base, and 8 bases lay in between. Per the germline V gene, CDR1 is SEHNR and CDR2 is FQNEAQ (reference sequence). The CDR3 is 14 residues long. The CDR3 loop reads CASSLLGFQETQYF. The CDR3 coding sequence is TGTGCCAGCAGCTTATTGGGATTCCAAGAGACCCAGTACTTC.

This clonotype was picked up a small number of times. The chain couples TRBV6-5 to TRBJ2-7; no clear D gene. The CDR3 has 13 residues. The germline gives CDR1 MNHEY, CDR2 SVGAGI. V gave up 1 base and J gave up 1 base, with 5 bases separating them. CDR3 sequence: CASSYFGSYEQYF. The DNA for the CDR3 is TGTGCCAGCAGTTACTTCGGTTCCTACGAGCAGTACTTC.

This clonotype was detected many times. V and J are TRBV20-1 and TRBJ2-2, with 7 bases aligning to TRBD2. There are 13 residues in the CDR3. Trimming cost V 4 bases and J 7 bases; bases outside gene matches: 6. CDR1 DFQATT and CDR2 SNEGSKA come from the germline V gene (reference sequence). CDR3 sequence (DNA): TGCAGTGCTACCAGCGGGGCAAGCGGGGAGCTGTTTTTT. Translated: CSATSGASGELFF.

This clonotype was detected ten times or more. The V call is TRBV20-1, the J call TRBJ2-5; 8 nucleotides agree with TRBD1. The V and J ends lost 3 bases and 2 bases, in that order; junction bases with no gene match: 11. This CDR3 contains 16 residues. CDR1 DFQATT and CDR2 SNEGSKA come from the germline V gene (reference sequence). CDR3 residues: CSASSGLRGPQETQYF. CDR3 in DNA: TGCAGTGCTAGTAGTGGTCTCAGGGGGCCACAAGAGACCCAGTACTTC.

J is TRBJ2-1 and V is TRBV5-1; D perhaps matches TRBD1 (5 bases). This CDR3 has 15 amino acids. Trimming stripped 0 bases from V and 6 bases from J, with 13 bases between. Germline V gene sequence: CDR1 SGHRS, CDR2 YFSETQ. The CDR3 reads CASSLERGLGNEQFF. CDR3 sequence (DNA): TGCGCCAGCAGCTTGGAAAGGGGTCTCGGCAATGAGCAGTTCTTC.

V usage is TRBV7-2 and J usage is TRBJ2-2; TRBD2 matches at 12 bases. V gave up 5 bases and J gave up 6 bases; unmatched junction bases: 10. The CDR3 contains 17 residues. Germline V gene data show CDR1 as SGHTA and CDR2 as FQGNSA. The CDR3 coding sequence is TGTGCCAGCAGCCCCACTAGCGGGAGGCCGGGAGCCGGGGAGCTGTTTTTT. Translating gives CASSPTSGRPGAGELFF.

The V and J genes are TRBV11-2 and TRBJ2-4; 8 bases align to TRBD1. V gave up 2 bases and J gave up 0 bases; unmatched junction bases: 9. Germline CDR1 reads SGHAT; CDR2 reads FQNNGV. The length of the CDR3 is 18 residues. CDR3 amino acids: CASSLSLDRDLAKNIQYF. CDR3 DNA sequence: TGTGCCAGCAGCTTATCTTTGGACAGGGACTTAGCCAAAAACATTCAGTACTTC. Using reference TRBV11-2 and TRBJ2-4 for the parts outside the CDR3, the full variable domain is EAGVAQSPRYKIIEKRQSVAFWCNPISGHATLYWYQQILGQGPKLLIQFQNNGVVDDSQLPKDRFSAERLKGVDSTLKIQPAKLEDSAVYLCASSLSLDRDLAKNIQYFGAGTRLSVL.

This clonotype has a handful of counts. The chain couples TRBV4-3 to TRBJ2-5, with D unresolved. Germline CDR1 reads LGHNA; CDR2 reads YSLEER. The CDR3 runs to 18 residues. Trimming stripped 0 bases from V and 5 bases from J, with 22 bases between. CDR3 residues: CASSQDYPDATYSETQYF. CDR3 DNA sequence: TGCGCCAGCAGCCAAGATTACCCTGACGCGACATATTCGGAGACCCAGTACTTC.

This clonotype was counted between two and nine times. V gene TRBV12-3 or TRBV12-4 combines with J gene TRBJ2-5; 9 nucleotides match TRBD2. The CDR3 has 15 amino acids. V lost 6 bases to trimming and J lost 4 bases; unmatched junction nucleotides: 9. Here the CDR3 DNA reads TGTGCCAGCAGCCCCCGGACTAGCGCTAGAGAGACCCAGTACTTC. This encodes CASSPRTSARETQYF.

This clonotype was detected a few times. The chain couples TRBV24-1 to TRBJ2-1; a possible D gene is TRBD1 (6 bases). The CDR3 extends over 16 amino acids. CDR1 and CDR2 from the germline V gene are KGHDR and SFDVKD. The V gene lost 0 bases and the J gene lost 1 base, with 9 bases spanning the gap. As DNA, the CDR3 is TGTGCCACCAGTGATTTGCGGACAGCATCCTACAATGAGCAGTTCTTC. Protein product: CATSDLRTASYNEQFF.